This is a list of T cell receptor beta chains from one sample in a study of sequential checkpoint blockade in melanoma. The data were produced by immunoSEQ multiplex PCR, yet TCRdb's version contains in-frame clones alone and is incomplete. The sample lists about 27,000 clones; 77% were seen once. This specimen consisted of CD8+ T cells sorted from blood (inferred from file names), obtained from a patient given nivolumab and ipilimumab in sequence. Receptor source: a human donor with melanoma. Both conserved end residues are part of each CDR3. A D gene is named only where the DNA matches it firmly. Clone size, where shown, is once, few, many, or a class for clones that have expanded.

cdr3_nt cdr3_aa clone_size cdr3_length v_call d_call j_call
TGCGCCAGCAGCCAAGAGCCGGGTGGGTACGAGCAGTACTTC CASSQEPGGYEQYF NA 14 TRBV4-3 NA TRBJ2-7
TGCGCCAGCAGCCAAGGCGGGGGCAGGGAAAAACTGTTTTTT CASSQGGGREKLFF NA 14 TRBV4-3 NA TRBJ1-4
TGTGCCAGCAGCTTACCAGTACCTTATAATTCACCCCTCCACTTT CASSLPVPYNSPLHF medium-sized 15 TRBV7-9 NA TRBJ1-6
TGTGCCAGCAGTGAATCCCTTAGCGGCTACACCTTC CASSESLSGYTF NA 12 TRBV2 NA TRBJ1-2
TGTGCCAGCAGCTGGAGGGGTAATGAGCAGTTCTTC CASSWRGNEQFF NA 12 TRBV7-8 NA TRBJ2-1
TGTGCCAGCAGCGTGACTGCTATTATGAACACTGAAGCTTTCTTT CASSVTAIMNTEAFF NA 15 TRBV9 NA TRBJ1-1
TGCAGCGGGACTCCAGAGTTTAGGACAGATACGCAGTATTTT CSGTPEFRTDTQYF NA 14 TRBV29-1 NA TRBJ2-3
TGCGCCAGCAGCCAAAACGTCGCGGAGAACACTGAAGCTTTCTTT CASSQNVAENTEAFF NA 15 TRBV4-3 NA TRBJ1-1
TGTGCCAGCAGCCAAGATCTCCAGGGGACAAGAAACACCATATATTTT CASSQDLQGTRNTIYF NA 16 TRBV4-2 NA TRBJ1-3
TGTGCCAGCAGCCCACTTGCGGGGGTGTACAATGAGCAGTTCTTC CASSPLAGVYNEQFF NA 15 TRBV11-2 TRBD2 TRBJ2-1
TGTGCCAGCAGCTTACAGGGACAGGGGGAAGAGACCCAGTACTTC CASSLQGQGEETQYF NA 15 TRBV7-9 TRBD1 TRBJ2-5
TGTGCCAGCAGCTTGGACCAGACAGGGTTCTTCGGCTACACCTTC CASSLDQTGFFGYTF NA 15 TRBV11-2 TRBD1 TRBJ1-2